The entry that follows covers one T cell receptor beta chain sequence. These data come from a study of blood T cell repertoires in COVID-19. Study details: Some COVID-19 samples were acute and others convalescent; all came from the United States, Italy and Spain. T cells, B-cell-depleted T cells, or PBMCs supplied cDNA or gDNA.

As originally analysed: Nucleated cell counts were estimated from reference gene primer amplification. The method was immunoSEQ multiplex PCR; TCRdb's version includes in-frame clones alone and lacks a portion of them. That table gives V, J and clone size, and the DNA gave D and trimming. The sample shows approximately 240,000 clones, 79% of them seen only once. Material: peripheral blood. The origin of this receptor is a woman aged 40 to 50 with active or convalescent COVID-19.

As DNA, the CDR3 is TGCGCCAGCAGCTTGGAATTTCCGGGCACAGATACGCAGTATTTT. Protein product: CASSLEFPGTDTQYF. J is TRBJ2-3 and V is TRBV5-1; D unresolved. The V gene lost 0 bases and the J gene lost 1 base, with 9 bases spanning the gap. CDR3 size: 15 residues. Germline V gene data show CDR1 as SGHRS and CDR2 as YFSETQ.